This T cell receptor (beta chain) was sequenced in a study of regulatory T cells in long-lasting Graves disease. Study-wide points: Peripheral blood alone, not thyroid tissue, underwent study. There was favoring of TRBV28, TRBJ1-2 and TRBJ2-5 in persistent disease.

The time point is: newly diagnosed GD, antithyroid drugs for less than 3 months. The TCR library was made from RNA that had been extracted from PBMCs in TRIzol. Trimming took 6 bases from V and 6 from J, leaving 23 bases between them. Germline loops: CDR1 SGHTA, CDR2 FQGNSA. The CDR3 length is 16 residues. Construction of TCR beta libraries relied on iRepertoire HTBI primers and on Arm-PCR targeting CDR3 regions. TCRdb re-analysed the multiplex PCR reads in MiXCR, keeping a single row per CDR3 protein. This table holds about 520,000 distinct CDR3 sequences, around 12% found once. This clonotype was counted ten times or more. The antigen is not known. This sample also belongs to another study, concerning T cells in Graves' hyperthyroidism and ophthalmopathy.

The sample was peripheral blood mononuclear cells (PBMCs), taken at new diagnosis, from a patient treated with antithyroid drugs. This chain uses TRBV7-2 with TRBJ1-1, with D hard to call. This TCR was sampled from a woman in her twenties or thirties with Graves disease. CDR3 loop: CASRPAWVGRVPEAFF. The DNA of the CDR3 is TGTGCCAGCAGACCCGCGTGGGTTGGGAGGGTCCCTGAAGCTTTCTTT. The full variable domain, rest sourced from reference TRBV7-2 and TRBJ1-1, is GAGVSQSPSNKVTEKGKDVELRCDPISGHTALYWYRQSLGQGLEFLIYFQGNSAPDKSGLPSDRFSAERTGGSVSTLTIQRTQQEDSAVYLCASRPAWVGRVPEAFFGQGTRLTVV.